This T cell receptor (beta chain) appears in the sequencing data of a study of T cell repertoires in cytomegalovirus infection. Study details: Public TCR beta signatures marked donors with CMV infection and the matching HLA. Study conclusions and caveats: HLA-C-restricted CMV-specific TCR beta clonotypes prevailed in the ex vivo response.

MiXCR was run by TCRdb on the reads, yielding one entry per CDR3 protein. Of approximately 630,000 distinct CDR3 sequences in the sample, 20% to 30% were seen once. This CDR3 is built from 13 residues. Trimming cost V 7 bases and J 3 bases, with 10 bases left between them. Germline V gene lookup returns CDR1 SEHNR and CDR2 FQNEAQ (reference sequence). This clonotype was found a few times. Its target is unknown. The J gene is TRBJ2-1, the V gene TRBV7-9; D unresolved. Sequencing was performed on CD8+ T cells from PBMCs. This clonotype was obtained from a human donor in good health (CMV status not recorded). Some clones in this sample may be carry-over from other donors' samples. This CDR3 reads CASTDRYYNEQFF. As DNA, the CDR3 is TGTGCCAGCACCGACCGCTACTACAATGAGCAGTTCTTC.